The 2 T cell receptor beta chains below were found in one sample sequenced in a study of cytomegalovirus exposure and HLA in healthy donors. The PCR had 60 Vbeta and 13 Jbeta primers. Measured with immunoSEQ multiplex PCR; TCRdb has only the in-frame clones, and not every one. The sample consists of about 170,000 clones, about three quarters of them appearing once. Sequenced input: PBMCs. The receptors come from a female donor in good health and CMV-seronegative.

This clone has more than one count but fewer than ten. V gene TRBV7-2 combines with J gene TRBJ2-3, with 14 bases identical to TRBD2. V lost 3 bases and J lost 6; bases outside the gene matches: 8. This CDR3 spans 17 amino acids. From germline, CDR1 is SGHTA and CDR2 FQGNSA. CDR3: CASSLAPRTSGRDTQYF. In nucleotides, the CDR3 is TGTGCCAGCAGCTTGGCCCCCCGGACTAGCGGGAGGGATACGCAGTATTTT.

The V call is TRBV5-1, the J call TRBJ2-5; 11 bases are a match to TRBD2. The CDR3 sequence is 17 residues long. The germline V gene has CDR1 SGHRS and CDR2 YFSETQ. The V gene end was trimmed by 0 bases and the J gene end by 3 bases; junction bases not matched to a gene: 7. CDR3: CASSLVVTSGTKETQYF. CDR3 nucleotide sequence: TGCGCCAGCAGCTTGGTTGTGACTAGCGGGACTAAAGAGACCCAGTACTTC. The variable domain in full, with the rest retrieved from reference TRBV5-1 and TRBJ2-5, is KAGVTQTPRYLIKTRGQQVTLSCSPISGHRSVSWYQQTPGQGLQFLFEYFSETQRNKGNFPGRFSGRQFSNSRSEMNVSTLELGDSALYLCASSLVVTSGTKETQYFGPGTRLLVL.